This T cell receptor (beta chain) came from a study of control samples from healthy donors and cancer patients. Assay used: immunoSEQ multiplex PCR; TCRdb lists only in-frame clones, some missing. The sample yields 150,000 to 200,000 clones, more than 85% seen once. The germline CDR1 and CDR2 sequences are SGHNT and YYREEE (reference sequence). V dropped 0 bases and J dropped 4 bases, with 22 bases sitting between them. This CDR3 is built from 18 residues. This clonotype was sampled from a woman in her 40s in good health. Material for sequencing was blood. The rearrangement links TRBV5-4 to TRBJ1-2; D gene uncertain. The DNA of the CDR3 is TGTGCCAGCAGCTTGGGTGGAGGGTTCAGTAAGGGTGGCTATGGCTACACCTTC. It encodes CASSLGGGFSKGGYGYTF.